Included here is one T cell receptor (beta chain) sequence, with context. The CDR3 has 13 amino acids. Germline assignment: CDR1 MNHEY and CDR2 SVGAGI. V was trimmed by 4 bases and J by 4 bases, leaving 10 bases between them. Clones were read by immunoSEQ multiplex PCR, and TCRdb kept only the in-frame ones, dropping some. The sample carries tens of thousands of clones, about 80% recorded once. This entry comes from a study of T cell responses to AZD1222 COVID-19 vaccine. The rearrangement joins TRBV6-5 to TRBJ1-1; D possibly corresponds to TRBD1 (5 bases). This sequence was found in an adult who received the AZD1222 COVID-19 vaccine. Sequencing used peripheral blood, obtained 28 days after the second AZD1222 dose. CDR3 bases: TGTGCCAGCAGTTCTTCCAGGGTCACTGAAGCTTTCTTT. It yields the protein CASSSSRVTEAFF.